The TCR beta chain described here comes from a study of vaccination effects on CD4 cells after COVID-19. Whole-study results and caveats: A shortage of convalescent patients and an absence of early post-infection timepoints characterized the study.

V lost 4 bases to trimming and J lost 10 bases, with 10 bases between them. CDR1 is MNHNY, CDR2 SVGAGI, per germline (reference sequence). CDR3 length: 11 amino acids. Assay used: immunoSEQ multiplex PCR; TCRdb lists only in-frame clones, some missing. The table has tens of thousands of clones, 81% seen once. Expansion with viral peptide pools was applied to antigen-specific CD4+ T cells by the ViraFEST assay prior to sequencing. Scientists isolated CD4+ T cells after a roughly nine-day culture period ended. Each vaccine recipient was nucleocapsid antibody negative and had no prior SARS-CoV-2 infection. Peptides at about 10 ug/ml and IL-2 at about 10 IU/ml were added to a few million PBMC per well. Half-medium changes using IL-2 medium occurred on days 3 and 7. Worth noting for this clone: The antigen is undetermined.

The chain combines TRBV6-6 with TRBJ1-2; D remains ambiguous. Material: CD4+ T cells from PBMCs cultured with HCoV-229E spike peptides, obtained before COVID-19 vaccination. This TCR was recovered from a human donor who received a COVID-19 vaccine. The CDR3 protein is CASSLKVDYTF. Written as DNA, the CDR3 is TGTGCCAGCAGTTTAAAGGTGGACTACACCTTC.